The rows below give T cell receptor beta chains drawn from one sample of a study of T cell responses to AZD1222 COVID-19 vaccine. Method: immunoSEQ multiplex PCR; TCRdb's copy keeps in-frame clones and lacks some. There are 80,000 or so clones in the sample; 80% to 85% occur only once, and 2.9% lies in the top ten. The input for sequencing was peripheral blood, taken on day 0 of AZD1222 vaccination. The receptors derive from an adult in good health. Both conserved end residues are part of each CDR3. D genes are given only for firm matches. Only part of the rows carry a size: once, few, many, or a class if the clone is expanded.

CASRAGDWDRVYEQYF	TGCGCCAGCAGGGCGGGCGATTGGGACAGGGTCTACGAGCAGTACTTC	TRBV10-1	TRBJ2-7	TRBD1	.
CASSYEKGLAVYNEQFF	TGTGCCAGCAGTTACGAAAAGGGACTAGCGGTATACAATGAGCAGTTCTTC	TRBV6-2/TRBV6-3	TRBJ2-1	TRBD2	.
CASGLVRQGGLAGAPYEQYF	TGTGCTAGTGGTTTGGTACGGCAGGGCGGACTAGCGGGAGCCCCCTACGAGCAGTACTTC	TRBV12-5	TRBJ2-7	TRBD2	.
CASGEGRTNTGELFF	TGTGCCAGCGGGGAGGGGCGAACGAACACCGGGGAGCTGTTTTTT	TRBV7-3	TRBJ2-2	TRBD2	.
CASSLTGLSMNTEAFF	TGTGCCAGCAGCTTGACGGGACTGAGCATGAACACTGAAGCTTTCTTT	TRBV5-6	TRBJ1-1	.	few
CASSVIARDGEQYF	TGTGCCAGCAGCGTTATAGCCAGGGACGGGGAGCAGTACTTC	TRBV9	TRBJ2-7	.	.
CASSAWGTGELFF	TGTGCCAGCAGCGCGTGGGGGACCGGGGAGCTGTTTTTT	TRBV9	TRBJ2-2	.	.
CASSPQRGQGYQPQHF	TGTGCCAGCAGCCCCCAGAGGGGACAGGGATATCAGCCCCAGCATTTT	TRBV7-2	TRBJ1-5	TRBD1	.
CASSVEQAPGELFF	TGTGCCAGCAGCGTAGAGCAGGCACCCGGGGAGCTGTTTTTT	TRBV9	TRBJ2-2	.	.
CASSLGGQYSNQPQHF	TGTGCCAGCAGCTTGGGTGGGCAGTATAGCAATCAGCCCCAGCATTTT	TRBV5-6	TRBJ1-5	.	.
CASSFTTAGGRSTDTQYF	TGTGCCAGCAGCTTCACTACAGCGGGGGGGCGAAGCACAGATACGCAGTATTTT	TRBV7-2	TRBJ2-3	TRBD2	.
CASSEPSGSENEQFF	TGCGCCAGCAGCGAACCTAGCGGGAGTGAGAATGAGCAGTTCTTC	TRBV5-1	TRBJ2-1	TRBD2	.
CASSIGTTNEKLFF	TGTGCCAGTAGTATCGGGACAACTAATGAAAAACTGTTTTTT	TRBV19	TRBJ1-4	.	once
CATSEGASYGYTF	TGTGCCACCAGTGAAGGGGCGAGCTATGGCTACACCTTC	TRBV24-1	TRBJ1-2	.	.
CASSQVRGSNTGELFF	TGTGCCAGCAGCCAAGTGCGGGGGTCAAACACCGGGGAGCTGTTTTTT	TRBV14	TRBJ2-2	TRBD2	.
CASSEGVEKLFF	TGTGCCAGCAGTGAGGGAGTTGAAAAACTGTTTTTT	TRBV6-1	TRBJ1-4	.	few
CASSQDASGSRSGELFF	TGCGCCAGCAGCCAAGACGCTAGCGGGAGTAGGTCCGGGGAGCTGTTTTTT	TRBV4-3	TRBJ2-2	TRBD2	few
CASIERNTDTQYF	TGTGCCAGCATCGAGCGGAACACAGATACGCAGTATTTT	TRBV5-4	TRBJ2-3	.	.
CASSLVGLAADTQYF	TGTGCCAGCAGCTTAGTAGGGCTAGCGGCAGATACGCAGTATTTT	TRBV7-2	TRBJ2-3	TRBD2	.
CASSQDMNTGELFF	TGTGCCAGCAGCCAAGACATGAACACCGGGGAGCTGTTTTTT	TRBV4-2	TRBJ2-2	.	.
CASTVGLTGELFF	TGTGCCAGCACAGTAGGCCTCACCGGGGAGCTGTTTTTT	TRBV3-1/TRBV3-2	TRBJ2-2	.	.
CASSFGGGAARRTDTQYF	TGTGCCAGCAGCTTTGGCGGGGGGGCCGCCCGACGCACAGATACGCAGTATTTT	TRBV5-4	TRBJ2-3	TRBD2	.
CASSYRGSSYNEQFF	TGTGCCAGCAGTTACAGGGGAAGCTCCTACAATGAGCAGTTCTTC	TRBV2	TRBJ2-1	TRBD1	few
CASSYSTTSGEQFF	TGTGCCAGCAGTTACTCGACGACGTCCGGTGAGCAGTTCTTC	TRBV6-5	TRBJ2-1	.	.
CASSSGIHGELFF	TGTGCCAGCAGTTCAGGGATTCACGGGGAGCTGTTTTTT	TRBV6-9	TRBJ2-2	.	.
CASSYFSVSGYEQYF	TGTGCCAGCAGTTACTTCTCCGTGTCGGGCTACGAGCAGTACTTC	TRBV6-5	TRBJ2-7	.	.
CASSRDRDLTEAFF	TGTGCCAGTAGTAGGGACAGGGATTTGACTGAAGCTTTCTTT	TRBV19	TRBJ1-1	TRBD1	.
CASSPGGQLNQPQHF	TGTGCCAGCAGCCCGGGGGGACAGCTCAATCAGCCCCAGCATTTT	TRBV7-8	TRBJ1-5	TRBD1	.
CASRKAGGEAEAFF	TGTGCCAGCAGAAAGGCAGGGGGTGAAGCTGAAGCTTTCTTT	TRBV5-6	TRBJ1-1	TRBD1	.
CASSGLEGRNSHEQYF	TGTGCCAGCAGTGGGTTGGAGGGCCGCAATTCCCACGAGCAGTACTTC	TRBV6-1	TRBJ2-7	.	.
CASSLDANEQFF	TGTGCCAGCAGCTTAGATGCTAATGAGCAGTTCTTC	TRBV7-9	TRBJ2-1	.	.
CASRQSGTGDHEQYF	TGTGCCAGCAGGCAATCCGGGACAGGGGACCACGAGCAGTACTTC	TRBV7-9	TRBJ2-7	TRBD1	once
CAWSPKLAGSGELFF	TGTGCCTGGAGCCCCAAGCTAGCGGGGTCCGGGGAGCTGTTTTTT	TRBV30	TRBJ2-2	TRBD2	.
CASSRGGRRGNQPQHF	TGTGCCAGCAGCCGAGGGGGCAGGAGGGGCAATCAGCCCCAGCATTTT	TRBV7-8	TRBJ1-5	TRBD1	.
CASSTTAGISSQPQHF	TGTGCCAGCAGTACGACAGCGGGGATCAGTAGCCAGCCCCAGCATTTT	TRBV7-2	TRBJ1-5	.	.
CASSRSAGELFF	TGTGCCAGCAGTCGTTCCGCCGGGGAGCTGTTTTTT	TRBV6-5	TRBJ2-2	.	.
CASSQGTGNTVYGYTF	TGCGCCAGCAGCCAAGGTACAGGGAATACCGTCTATGGCTACACCTTC	TRBV4-1	TRBJ1-2	.	once
CASSQLTGTLNTEAFF	TGTGCCAGCAGCCAACTAACCGGGACATTGAACACTGAAGCTTTCTTT	TRBV14	TRBJ1-1	.	.
CASSVSQGAHGYTF	TGTGCCAGCAGTGTTTCACAGGGGGCCCATGGCTACACCTTC	TRBV2	TRBJ1-2	TRBD1	.